The source of this TCR beta chain is a study of cytomegalovirus exposure and HLA in healthy donors. This clone was counted only a few times. Its antigen is not identified. Study-wide results and caveats: Later work showed greater clonal expansion in HLA-associated TCR beta chains than in equally common others. The study flagged about 150 TCR beta chains as cytomegalovirus-associated.

PCR involved 60 Vbeta and 13 Jbeta primers. TCRdb keeps only in-frame clones here, not all; method: immunoSEQ multiplex PCR. The repertoire has 110,000 or so clones, about three quarters of them found once; the top ten carry about 5.3%. Germline CDR1 and CDR2: SNHLY and FYNNEI. V was clipped by 7 bases and J by 10 bases; unmatched bases: 8. CDR3 length equals 13 residues. The TCR comes from a male donor in good health and CMV-seronegative. Sequenced: PBMCs. The chain combines TRBV2 with TRBJ2-1, with 9 bases identical to TRBD2. CDR3 protein: CASIPGLAQEQFF. The CDR3 coding sequence is TGTGCCAGCATTCCGGGACTAGCCCAAGAGCAGTTCTTC.